This passage covers 22 T cell receptor beta chains from one sample sequenced in a study of chemoradiotherapy in HPV16-positive cancers. TCRdb's copy holds only in-frame clones and misses some; the assay was immunoSEQ multiplex PCR. The sample lists over a thousand clones, about 82% occurring once. The sample in question was tumor tissue, obtained from a patient who underwent chemoradiotherapy. The receptor source for this set is a human donor with HPV-associated anogenital cancer.

The genes are TRBV18 and TRBJ2-1; possible D gene TRBD2, 6 bases. Per the germline V gene, CDR1 is KGHSH and CDR2 is LQKENI. This CDR3 is 15 amino acids long. The V end was cut by 4 bases, the J end by 2 bases, with 12 bases between. This chain's CDR3 is CASSRVGGTYNEQFF. CDR3 bases: TGTGCCAGCTCACGGGTGGGAGGAACCTACAATGAGCAGTTCTTC.

The rearrangement links TRBV4-1 to TRBJ2-5, with D maybe TRBD1 (6 bases). Deletions cut 2 bases from V and 5 bases from J, with 15 bases between. The CDR3 spans 15 residues. Germline CDR1 MGHRA, CDR2 YSYEKL. The CDR3 loop reads CASSQPWVRGETQYF. The DNA of the CDR3 is TGCGCCAGCAGCCAACCATGGGTGAGGGGGGAGACCCAGTACTTC.

This chain joins TRBV28 and TRBJ2-1, with 10 bases fitting TRBD2. CDR1 is MDHEN and CDR2 is SYDVKM in the germline V gene. J gave up 8 bases and V 5 bases, and 9 bases lay outside the gene matches. This CDR3 has 15 amino acids. Here the CDR3 reads CASSDQRGGMDEQFF. Here the CDR3 DNA reads TGTGCCAGCAGTGATCAGCGGGGGGGCATGGATGAGCAGTTCTTC.

This clone has only one observation. This rearrangement joins TRBV2 to TRBJ2-3; TRBD1 matches 7 bases. Germline values: CDR1 SNHLY, CDR2 FYNNEI. V lost 6 bases, J lost 1 base, and 7 bases stayed unmatched. The CDR3 is 15 residues long. As DNA, the CDR3 is TGTGCCAGCAGCTTCGGCCAGGGGGGCACAGATACGCAGTATTTT. Translated: CASSFGQGGTDTQYF.

The chain joins TRBV18 to TRBJ1-2; D gene unclear. This CDR3 contains 16 residues. The germline gives CDR1 KGHSH, CDR2 LQKENI. V was clipped by 1 base and J by 2 bases, with 14 bases between them. CDR3 coding DNA: TGTGCCAGCTCACCACGGGTTGCTGAACGGAACTATGGCTACACCTTC. Translating it yields CASSPRVAERNYGYTF.

The V gene is TRBV11-2, the J gene TRBJ2-3; 10 bases line up with TRBD2. In germline, CDR1 is SGHAT, CDR2 FQNNGV. V trimming: 5 bases; J trimming: 7 bases; junction bases outside the gene matches: 9. There are 15 residues in the CDR3. CDR3 coding DNA: TGTGCCAGCAGCAGAGAAGCGGGAGGGCCGAATACGCAGTATTTT. Residues: CASSREAGGPNTQYF.

This chain joins TRBV2 and TRBJ2-5; D is unresolved. Germline CDR1 and CDR2: SNHLY and FYNNEI. V gave up 8 bases and J gave up 5 bases, with 9 bases separating them. The CDR3 runs to 11 residues. This chain's CDR3 is CASSPRETQYF. Here the CDR3 DNA reads TGTGCCAGCTCCCCCCGGGAGACCCAGTACTTC.

The chain is built from TRBV7-2 and TRBJ1-1; D is possibly TRBD1 (6 bases). Per the germline V gene, CDR1 is SGHTA and CDR2 is FQGNSA. The V end was cut by 6 bases, the J end by 5 bases, with 16 bases between. The CDR3 runs 14 residues. The CDR3 protein is CASSREGGRTEAFF. Written as DNA, the CDR3 is TGTGCCAGCAGTCGCGAGGGGGGGAGGACTGAAGCTTTCTTT.

This clone was found once. This chain connects TRBV7-2 to TRBJ2-3; 12 bases align to TRBD2. Germline V gives CDR1 SGHTA, CDR2 FQGNSA. V lost 4 bases and J lost 5; bases outside the gene matches: 10. The CDR3 totals 17 residues. CDR3 residues: CASSSTKTSGGGDTQYF. In DNA form, the CDR3 reads TGTGCCAGCAGCTCGACGAAGACTAGCGGGGGTGGAGATACGCAGTATTTT.

The gene calls are TRBV29-1 and TRBJ2-3, with D possibly TRBD2 on 6 matching bases. CDR3 length: 15 amino acids. Germline CDR1 and CDR2: SQVTM and ANQGSEA. V lost 6 bases, J lost 2 bases, and 18 bases lay in between. The CDR3 DNA sequence: TGCAGCGTAGCACCAAAGGGACTCCCCACAGATACGCAGTATTTT. It is translated as CSVAPKGLPTDTQYF.

This chain links TRBV19 with TRBJ1-3, with a weak D call TRBD1 (6 bases). The CDR3 loop spans 15 amino acids. Germline values: CDR1 LNHDA, CDR2 SQIVND (reference sequence). V was pared by 6 bases and J by 7 bases, with 19 bases between. The CDR3 DNA follows: TGTGCCAGTAGCCTGGCGGGGGCAGGCGGCAACACCATATATTTT. As protein: CASSLAGAGGNTIYF. Full variable domain (remainder filled in from reference TRBV19 and TRBJ1-3): DGGITQSPKYLFRKEGQNVTLSCEQNLNHDAMYWYRQDPGQGLRLIYYSQIVNDFQKGDIAEGYSVSREKKESFPLTVTSAQKNPTAFYLCASSLAGAGGNTIYFGEGSWLTVV.

J is TRBJ1-6 and V is TRBV28; perhaps TRBD1 as D (5 bases). Germline assignment: CDR1 MDHEN and CDR2 SYDVKM. The CDR3 sequence is 13 residues long. V dropped 5 bases and J dropped 7 bases, with 9 bases sitting between them. In DNA form, the CDR3 reads TGTGCCAGCAGTCCGAGACAGAATTCACCCCTCCACTTT. This translates into CASSPRQNSPLHF.

The table lists this clone with a few counts. V usage is TRBV4-1 and J usage is TRBJ2-7; D remains ambiguous. This CDR3 contains 14 residues. V was pared by 0 bases and J by 2 bases, with 8 bases between. The germline V gene has CDR1 MGHRA and CDR2 YSYEKL. This chain's CDR3 is CASSQDQDPYEQYF. In DNA, the CDR3 is TGCGCCAGCAGCCAAGACCAGGATCCCTACGAGCAGTACTTC.

This clone was seen a single time. As DNA, the CDR3 is TGTGCCAGCAGCTTAGGGTCCGCCGGGGAGCTGTTTTTT. It translates to CASSLGSAGELFF. The chain recombines TRBV7-9 with TRBJ2-2, with D uncertain. Germline V gives CDR1 SEHNR, CDR2 FQNEAQ (reference sequence). This CDR3 comprises 13 residues. V dropped 1 base and J dropped 6 bases, with 6 bases sitting between them.

The V call is TRBV13, the J call TRBJ1-1; no firm D call. V lost 5 bases to trimming and J lost 2 bases, with 18 bases between them. Germline V gives CDR1 PRHDT, CDR2 FYEKMQ (reference sequence). The CDR3 length is 16 residues. Here the CDR3 DNA reads TGTGCCAGCAGCCTCCGAGGTTCCAGGATCAACACTGAAGCTTTCTTT. This encodes CASSLRGSRINTEAFF.

The chain links TRBV27 to TRBJ1-2, with 8 bases fitting TRBD1. Trimming cost V 6 bases and J 5 bases; bases outside gene matches: 5. CDR1 and CDR2 from the germline V gene are MNHEY and SMNVEV (reference sequence). This CDR3 is built from 13 residues. The CDR3 nucleotides read TGTGCCAGCAGGGCAGGGGGCAGGTATGGCTACACCTTC. This codes for CASRAGGRYGYTF.

This chain connects TRBV10-3 to TRBJ1-1; weak D call: TRBD1 (6 bases). The CDR3 totals 14 residues. The germline V gene has CDR1 ENHRY and CDR2 SYGVKD. Trimming left V 0 bases short and J 7 bases short, with 12 bases between. CDR3 region: CAISESGGRNEAFF. CDR3 nucleotides: TGTGCCATCAGTGAGTCGGGGGGGCGGAATGAAGCTTTCTTT.

The V and J genes are TRBV6-6 and TRBJ2-5; unclear D gene. The CDR3 consists of 12 residues. V lost 2 bases to trimming and J lost 4 bases, with 5 bases between them. Germline loops: CDR1 MNHNY, CDR2 SVGAGI (reference sequence). CDR3 residues: CASSYPLETQYF. The CDR3 DNA follows: TGTGCCAGCAGTTACCCCTTAGAGACCCAGTACTTC.

This chain links TRBV27 with TRBJ1-2; D possibly corresponds to TRBD1 (6 bases). Germline CDR1 MNHEY, CDR2 SMNVEV (reference sequence). This CDR3 has 14 amino acids. Trimming removed 5 bases at V and 0 bases at J, with 10 bases between. The CDR3 DNA sequence: TGTGCCAGCAGTCGGACAGTTGCTAACTATGGCTACACCTTC. Protein product: CASSRTVANYGYTF.

J is TRBJ1-4 and V is TRBV28; 7 nucleotides align to TRBD1. The CDR3 is made up of 14 amino acids. CDR1 and CDR2 from the germline V gene are MDHEN and SYDVKM. V was clipped by 8 bases and J by 0 bases; unmatched bases: 3. Written as DNA, the CDR3 is TGTGCCAGCCAGGGGGGAACAACTAATGAAAAACTGTTTTTT. Translation gives CASQGGTTNEKLFF.

The genes are TRBV5-6 and TRBJ2-5; 7 bases are a match to TRBD2. Germline CDR1 SGHDT, CDR2 YYEEEE. The J segment lost 5 bases and the V segment lost 0 bases, leaving 4 bases of the junction unmatched. The CDR3 sequence is 14 residues long. CDR3 protein: CASSLDSGGETQYF. Here the CDR3 DNA reads TGTGCCAGCAGCTTGGATTCCGGGGGGGAGACCCAGTACTTC.

The chain couples TRBV5-1 to TRBJ1-3; D is uncertain. V lost 0 bases, J lost 4 bases, and 17 bases lay in between. The germline gives CDR1 SGHRS, CDR2 YFSETQ. CDR3 size: 17 residues. The CDR3 DNA is TGCGCCAGCAGCTTGGGAGGGTTGATGGCGATCGGAAACACCATATATTTT. This sequence encodes CASSLGGLMAIGNTIYF.